Presented here are 3 T cell receptor beta chains from one specimen sequenced in a study of STAT5B mutations in CD4+ large granular lymphocyte leukemia. TCRdb keeps only in-frame clones here, not all; method: immunoSEQ multiplex PCR. There are over 35,000 clones in the sample; 70% to 90% occur only once, and 1% to 1.5% lies in the top ten. Sequencing input: CD4+ T cells from blood buffy coats. These receptors all come from a human donor in good health.

This chain links TRBV30 with TRBJ1-6, with 9 bases lining up with TRBD1. This CDR3 region has 15 residues. J was trimmed by 13 bases and V by 4 bases; bases with no gene match: 14. The germline V gene encodes CDR1 GTSNPN and CDR2 SVGIG (reference sequence). The CDR3 DNA follows: TGTGCCTGGACTCTCCCAGGGACAGGGAATGTTCCCCTCCACTTT. Protein sequence: CAWTLPGTGNVPLHF.

This chain connects TRBV6-5 to TRBJ1-2; 9 nucleotides match TRBD1. V shed 2 bases and J 4 bases; nucleotides not matched to a gene: 5. CDR3 length: 15 residues. Germline-derived CDR1 and CDR2 are MNHEY and SVGAGI. The CDR3 protein is CASSYGDRAGYGYTF. As DNA, the CDR3 is TGTGCCAGCAGTTACGGGGACAGGGCGGGCTATGGCTACACCTTC.

This clone was counted only a few times. This chain joins TRBV30 and TRBJ2-7, with 7 bases matching TRBD2. There are 15 residues in the CDR3. The germline V gene encodes CDR1 GTSNPN and CDR2 SVGIG (reference sequence). J was trimmed by 0 bases and V by 1 base; bases with no gene match: 6. In DNA, the CDR3 is TGTGCCTGGAGTGGTTCAGCTAGCGGCTCCTACGAGCAGTACTTC. As protein: CAWSGSASGSYEQYF.